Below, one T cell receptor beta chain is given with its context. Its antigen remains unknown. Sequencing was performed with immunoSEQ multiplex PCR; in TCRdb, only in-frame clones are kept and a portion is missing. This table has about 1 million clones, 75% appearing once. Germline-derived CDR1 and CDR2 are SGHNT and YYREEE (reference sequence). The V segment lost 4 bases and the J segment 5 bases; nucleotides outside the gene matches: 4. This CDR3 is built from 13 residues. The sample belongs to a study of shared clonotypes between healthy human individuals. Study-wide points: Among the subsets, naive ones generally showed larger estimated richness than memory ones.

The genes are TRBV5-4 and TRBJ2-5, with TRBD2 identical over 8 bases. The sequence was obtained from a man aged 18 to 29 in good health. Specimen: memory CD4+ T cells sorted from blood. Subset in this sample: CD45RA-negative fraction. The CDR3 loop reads CASSRGGGETQYF. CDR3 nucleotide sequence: TGTGCCAGCAGCCGGGGGGGAGGGGAGACCCAGTACTTC.